These 17 T cell receptor beta chains were all obtained from the same sample, sequenced in a study of glioma-infiltrating T cells after dendritic cell vaccination. Stated time point: after dendritic cell vaccination, including at tumor progression/relapse. Using immunoSEQ multiplex PCR, the repertoire was profiled, and TCRdb retains in-frame clones only, with some absent. The sample consists of 110,000 or so clones, roughly 90% of them appearing once. Sequenced here: blood, sampled after dendritic cell vaccination. These receptors were taken from a human donor with glioblastoma.

This clone was recorded once. The chain is built from TRBV10-2 and TRBJ2-5; D is possibly TRBD2 (6 bases). The germline V gene encodes CDR1 WSHSY and CDR2 SAAADI. The CDR3 has 13 residues. Trimming removed 4 bases at V and 7 bases at J, with 13 bases between. The CDR3 protein is CASSGRDSGTQYF. Here the CDR3 DNA reads TGCGCCAGCAGTGGGAGGGACTCCGGGACCCAGTACTTC.

This clone was seen only once. CDR3 sequence (DNA): TGTGCCAGCAGTTTACAGGGGGTGAGCACTGAAGCTTTCTTT. Protein product: CASSLQGVSTEAFF. V and J are TRBV27 and TRBJ1-1, with TRBD1 identical over 7 bases. The CDR3 spans 14 residues. V shed 2 bases, J shed 4 bases, and the junction held 4 bases outside the gene matches. CDR1 and CDR2 (germline): MNHEY, SMNVEV (reference sequence).

The chain recombines TRBV4-2 with TRBJ1-2; D is possibly TRBD1 (6 bases). Per germline, CDR1 LGHNA and CDR2 YNFKEQ. Between the trimmed V and J ends, which lost 4 bases and 1 base, there was a span of 13 bases. This CDR3 comprises 15 residues. The CDR3 protein is CASSLLGQINYGYTF. As DNA, the CDR3 is TGTGCCAGCAGCCTCCTTGGACAGATTAACTATGGCTACACCTTC.

J is TRBJ1-6 and V is TRBV6-5, with D maybe TRBD1 (5 bases). Looked up from germline, CDR1 is MNHEY and CDR2 is SVGAGI. Trimming took 6 bases from V and 7 from J, leaving 13 bases between them. The CDR3 length is 14 residues. The chain's CDR3 is CASSPGGKNSPLHF. In DNA form, the CDR3 reads TGTGCCAGCAGCCCCGGGGGTAAAAATTCACCCCTCCACTTT.

As concerns this clone: The sample carries other DNA sequences with the same CDR3. The V call is TRBV5-1, the J call TRBJ2-2, with 7 nucleotides matching TRBD1. The junction had 2 bases not matched to a gene; V was cut back by 1 base and J by 5 bases. Germline CDR1 is SGHRS and CDR2 is YFSETQ. The CDR3 length is 14 residues. The CDR3 DNA sequence: TGCGCCAGCAGCTTGTTACAGGGGACCGGGGAGCTGTTTTTT. As protein: CASSLLQGTGELFF.

On this clone: Distinct nucleotide sequences in the sample also encode this CDR3. This rearrangement joins TRBV4-1 to TRBJ1-1; D unresolved. V lost 1 base, J lost 7 bases, and 10 bases lay in between. The germline V gene encodes CDR1 MGHRA and CDR2 YSYEKL. There are 13 residues in the CDR3. CDR3 protein: CASSQAGRLEAFF. The CDR3 DNA reads TGCGCCAGCAGCCAAGCTGGCCGACTTGAAGCTTTCTTT.

The chain joins TRBV6-6 to TRBJ1-1; perhaps TRBD1 as D (6 bases). The germline V gene has CDR1 MNHNY and CDR2 SVGAGI (reference sequence). V lost 2 bases and J 10 bases, leaving 20 bases between the germline ends. The CDR3 has 15 residues. Here the CDR3 reads CASSYPEGGGLGAFF. For the CDR3, the DNA is TGTGCCAGCAGTTACCCTGAAGGGGGAGGGTTAGGAGCTTTCTTT.

Regarding this clone: One junction end disagrees with the germline gene, perhaps due to a read error. The chain links TRBV5-1 to TRBJ2-5, with D perhaps TRBD1 (5 bases). There are 15 residues in the CDR3. Germline V CDR1 and CDR2: SGHRS, YFSETQ. CDR3 sequence: CASSSTPDNQGTQYF. The DNA for the CDR3 is TGCGCCAGCAGCTCGACCCCGGACAACCAAGGGACCCAGTACTTC.

This clone was seen only once. This chain links TRBV4-1 with TRBJ2-1, with TRBD2 matching 7 bases. The CDR3 is 15 residues long. V shed 2 bases, J shed 6 bases, and the junction held 7 bases outside the gene matches. Germline V CDR1 and CDR2: MGHRA, YSYEKL. The CDR3 DNA reads TGCGCCAGCAGCCAACTCGGACTAGTGGGCAATGAGCAGTTCTTC. This sequence encodes CASSQLGLVGNEQFF.

This chain joins TRBV11-2 and TRBJ2-7; TRBD1 matches at 7 bases. The CDR3 has 15 residues. V was clipped by 0 bases and J by 3 bases; unmatched bases: 5. Germline V gives CDR1 SGHAT, CDR2 FQNNGV. The CDR3 DNA reads TGTGCCAGCAGCTTAGACAGGGGGAAGAACTACGAGCAGTACTTC. Its translation is CASSLDRGKNYEQYF.

The chain joins TRBV5-1 to TRBJ1-2, with no clear D. Germline V CDR1 and CDR2: SGHRS, YFSETQ. The CDR3 loop spans 13 amino acids. V gave up 2 bases and J gave up 8 bases, with 13 bases separating them. Here the CDR3 DNA reads TGCGCCAGCAGCTTTGAACAGCTCGTGGGCTACACCTTC. Translation: CASSFEQLVGYTF.

The genes are TRBV11-2 and TRBJ2-2, with 8 bases lining up with TRBD2. J lost 6 bases, V lost 5 bases, and 5 bases had no gene match. Germline V gene lookup returns CDR1 SGHAT and CDR2 FQNNGV. CDR3 size: 14 residues. Written as DNA, the CDR3 is TGTGCCAGCAGCACCGGGACTAGTGCCGGGGAGCTGTTTTTT. This sequence encodes CASSTGTSAGELFF.

This chain connects TRBV4-1 to TRBJ1-1; the match to TRBD1 covers 7 bases. Germline V gives CDR1 MGHRA, CDR2 YSYEKL. The J segment lost 6 bases and the V segment lost 0 bases, leaving 7 bases of the junction unmatched. The CDR3 extends over 15 amino acids. The CDR3 DNA sequence: TGCGCCAGCAGCCAAGATATTTCAGACAGGGCTGAAGCTTTCTTT. It encodes CASSQDISDRAEAFF.

The V call is TRBV2, the J call TRBJ1-3; weak D call: TRBD1 (6 bases). With 5 bases removed from V and 0 bases from J, the gap between germline ends came to 11 bases. In germline, CDR1 is SNHLY, CDR2 FYNNEI. The CDR3 runs to 15 residues. CDR3 residues: CASSKGQNSGNTIYF. CDR3 DNA: TGTGCCAGCAGTAAGGGACAAAACTCTGGAAACACCATATATTTT.

V and J are TRBV29-1 and TRBJ1-2; tentative D call: TRBD1 (5 bases). Trimming removed 5 bases from V and 6 bases from J, with 10 bases in between. Germline V lookup: CDR1 SQVTM, CDR2 ANQGSEA. The CDR3 consists of 11 residues. Here the CDR3 reads CSVSGMDGYTF. The CDR3 bases are TGCAGCGTTTCAGGGATGGATGGCTACACCTTC.

CDR3 in DNA: TGTGCCATCAGTGACCCGTCCAGGGGGATTTCATACGAGCAGTACTTC. Translating gives CAISDPSRGISYEQYF. The V call is TRBV10-3, the J call TRBJ2-7; 7 bases are a match to TRBD1. The germline gives CDR1 ENHRY, CDR2 SYGVKD. V lost 3 bases and J lost 4; bases outside the gene matches: 12. This CDR3 contains 16 residues.

The sample holds one count of this clone. This rearrangement joins TRBV11-3 to TRBJ2-1; D is perhaps TRBD2 (6 bases). This CDR3 has 15 residues. Germline CDR1 reads SGHNT; CDR2 reads YENEEA. V was trimmed by 1 base and J by 5 bases, leaving 12 bases between them. The CDR3 is CASSLGGLSNNEQFF. The CDR3 region has the DNA TGTGCCAGCAGCTTAGGGGGACTCAGCAACAATGAGCAGTTCTTC.